This TCR beta chain stems from a study of OX40 agonist ivuxolimab in advanced cancers. Study details: Dose-escalation patients were diagnosed with hepatocellular carcinoma, melanoma, renal cell cancer or head and neck cancer.

Repertoires were generated with immunoSEQ multiplex PCR, while TCRdb's copy carries only in-frame clones and drops some. The sample consists of around 75,000 clones, roughly nine tenths of them appearing once. Germline lookup yields CDR1 SNHLY and CDR2 FYNNEI. Trimming at V came to 6 bases and at J to 5 bases, leaving 15 bases not matched to a gene. The CDR3 runs to 18 residues. V and J are TRBV2 and TRBJ2-1; 11 bases agree with TRBD2. The sample in question was CD4+ or CD8+ T cells sorted from blood, obtained in a trial of the OX40 agonist ivuxolimab. The TCR originated in an adult with an advanced solid tumor such as melanoma, head and neck, liver or kidney cancer. The chain's CDR3 is CASRQVSIAGGHDNEQFF. CDR3 in DNA: TGTGCCAGCAGGCAGGTCTCTATAGCGGGAGGGCACGACAATGAGCAGTTCTTC.